The T cell receptor (beta chain) under discussion was sequenced for a study of blood T cell repertoires in COVID-19. Across the study: Samples representing acute and convalescent COVID-19 were sourced from the United States, Italy and Spain. Nucleic acid was either cDNA or gDNA, and it came from T cells, B-cell-depleted T cells, or PBMCs.

In the study's own analysis: Quantification of nucleated cells was approximated via reference gene primer amplification. Measured with immunoSEQ multiplex PCR; TCRdb has only the in-frame clones, and not every one. D and trimming come from the DNA, and the V and J calls and clone size come from that table. The sample shows about 130,000 clones, approximately 81% of them seen only once. V lost 3 bases and J lost 5, with 14 bases in between. The CDR3 totals 15 residues. Germline CDR1 SGHAT, CDR2 FQNNGV. The TCR was taken from a woman aged 50 to 60 with acute or convalescent COVID-19. The chain couples TRBV11-2 to TRBJ2-1, with D tentatively TRBD2 (7 bases). Sequencing was performed on peripheral blood. In nucleotides, the CDR3 is TGTGCCAGCAGCTTTCGGGGGGCTGGCAACAATGAGCAGTTCTTC. Amino acid sequence: CASSFRGAGNNEQFF.